A selection of T cell receptor beta chains follows, all from one sample in a study of patients and donors after allogeneic stem cell transplantation. TCRdb analysed the RT-PCR reads with MiXCR anew, one entry per CDR3 protein. The sample lists 190,000 or so distinct CDR3 sequences, roughly two fifths occurring once. The sequencing sample was made of blood, either unsorted or a sorted T cell fraction (not recorded which). Receptor source: a human donor who was either an allogeneic HSCT recipient or a stem cell or donor lymphocyte infusion donor (not recorded which). It is not recorded whose cells these are; they may come from a transplant donor. Both conserved end residues are part of each CDR3. Fields, in order: D gene, V gene, clone size, J gene, CDR3 protein, CDR3 DNA. D genes are given only for firm matches. Expanded clones get a size class; other rows say once, few or many, or leave the size out.

TRBD1	TRBV28	.	TRBJ1-4	CASRDRGRRTNEKLFF	TGTGCCAGCAGGGACAGGGGGCGGAGGACTAATGAAAAACTGTTTTTT
.	TRBV27	.	TRBJ1-5	CASSFASNQPQHF	TGTGCCAGCAGTTTTGCTAGCAATCAGCCCCAGCATTTT
.	TRBV6-2/TRBV6-3	.	TRBJ1-2	CASNLDWDRNYGYTF	TGTGCCAGCAACCTAGATTGGGACCGAAACTATGGCTACACCTTC
.	TRBV6-5	.	TRBJ2-3	CATLVVDTQYF	TGTGCCACACTGGTTGTGGATACGCAGTATTTT
.	TRBV5-1	few	TRBJ2-7	CASSLVADRHEQYF	TGCGCCAGCAGCTTGGTAGCCGACCGCCACGAGCAGTACTTC
.	TRBV19	.	TRBJ1-2	CASSGPLQGSSGYTF	TGTGCCAGTAGTGGCCCTTTACAGGGTTCGTCTGGCTACACCTTC
.	TRBV4-3	.	TRBJ2-1	CASSHPGAAGFIEQFF	TGCGCCAGCAGCCACCCGGGAGCCGCCGGTTTCATTGAGCAGTTCTTC
TRBD1	TRBV12-3/TRBV12-4	many	TRBJ1-1	CASSEQGENTEAFF	TGTGCCAGCAGTGAACAGGGGGAGAACACTGAAGCTTTCTTT
TRBD1	TRBV5-6	.	TRBJ1-4	CASSLVEHRGEKLFF	TGTGCCAGCAGCTTGGTCGAGCACAGGGGTGAAAAACTGTTTTTT
.	TRBV3-1	.	TRBJ2-5	CASSQWGKAGQETQYF	TGTGCCAGCAGCCAATGGGGTAAAGCGGGCCAGGAGACCCAGTACTTC
.	TRBV28	.	TRBJ1-5	CASRQSNQPQHF	TGTGCCAGCCGACAGAGCAATCAGCCCCAGCATTTT
.	TRBV28	.	TRBJ2-7	CASRSGTPYEQYF	TGTGCCAGCAGATCCGGGACCCCCTACGAGCAGTACTTC
TRBD1	TRBV4-3	.	TRBJ1-1	CASSQLSSGTAEAFF	TGCGCCAGCAGCCAACTCAGCTCCGGGACAGCGGAAGCTTTCTTT
TRBD1	TRBV5-1	once	TRBJ2-7	CASTGTVSYEQYF	TGCGCCAGCACCGGGACAGTTTCCTACGAGCAGTACTTC
TRBD1	TRBV25-1	.	TRBJ2-7	CASSETGTGTYEQYF	TGTGCCAGCAGTGAAACCGGGACAGGGACCTACGAGCAGTACTTC
TRBD1	TRBV24-1	once	TRBJ2-7	CATEDRKAYEQYF	TGTGCCACCGAGGACAGGAAAGCCTACGAGCAGTACTTC
TRBD1	TRBV12-3/TRBV12-4	.	TRBJ1-1	CASSSMGQSEAFF	TGTGCCAGCAGTTCTATGGGACAGAGCGAAGCTTTCTTT
.	TRBV6-2/TRBV6-3	many	TRBJ1-1	CASRRGPMNTEAFF	TGTGCCAGCAGGCGGGGACCGATGAACACTGAAGCTTTCTTT
.	TRBV4-1	.	TRBJ1-2	CASSQEDLNYGYTF	TGCGCCAGCAGCCAAGAAGACCTTAACTATGGCTACACCTTC
.	TRBV7-9	.	TRBJ1-4	CASYTSRGTTNEKLFF	TGTGCCAGCTATACGTCGAGGGGGACAACTAATGAAAAACTGTTTTTT
.	TRBV5-1	few	TRBJ1-1	CASSLEGREWYTEAFF	TGCGCCAGCAGCTTGGAAGGCAGGGAGTGGTACACTGAAGCTTTCTTT
.	TRBV6-6	few	TRBJ1-1	CASSYQGGTEAFF	TGTGCCAGCAGTTACCAAGGGGGGACTGAAGCTTTCTTT
.	TRBV20-1	few	TRBJ2-1	CSAREDGSYNEQFF	TGCAGTGCTAGAGAGGATGGGAGTTACAATGAGCAGTTCTTC